One and the same sample provided the 10 T cell receptor beta chains below, sequenced in a study of shared clonotypes between healthy human individuals. Some clones are missing from TCRdb's copy, which holds only in-frame ones; the method was immunoSEQ multiplex PCR. Of about 1 million clones in the sample, around three quarters were seen once. Sample: memory CD4+ T cells from PBMCs. The subset here: CD45RA-negative fraction. These receptors all come from a man between 18 and 35 years old in good health. Some clones in this sample may be carry-over from other donors' samples.

V is TRBV5-1 and J is TRBJ2-5; 13 bases map to TRBD2. V dropped 4 bases and J dropped 5; count of bases not matched to a gene: 5. In germline, CDR1 is SGHRS, CDR2 YFSETQ. The CDR3 loop spans 15 amino acids. The CDR3 DNA is TGCGCCAGCAGCACGTGGACTAGCGGGAGTGAGACCCAGTACTTC. Its protein product is CASSTWTSGSETQYF.

V gene TRBV5-4 combines with J gene TRBJ2-7, with 8 positions matching TRBD2. The CDR3 loop spans 14 amino acids. J lost 3 bases, V lost 4 bases, and 6 bases had no gene match. Looked up from germline, CDR1 is SGHNT and CDR2 is YYREEE (reference sequence). The CDR3 sequence: CASSPGTSLYEQYF. CDR3 coding DNA: TGTGCCAGCAGCCCCGGGACTAGTCTCTACGAGCAGTACTTC.

This clone was recorded a few times. Other DNA sequences from this sample encode an identical CDR3 as well. This chain uses TRBV18 with TRBJ1-1, with 8 bases fitting TRBD1. Germline CDR1 and CDR2: KGHSH and LQKENI. The CDR3 contains 14 residues. V was clipped by 3 bases and J by 1 base; unmatched bases: 1. CDR3 sequence (DNA): TGTGCCAGCTCACCGGGACAGGCGAACACTGAAGCTTTCTTT. This encodes CASSPGQANTEAFF.

This sequence joins TRBV28 and TRBJ2-1; no clear D gene. Germline assignment: CDR1 MDHEN and CDR2 SYDVKM. The CDR3 consists of 15 residues. The V end was cut by 5 bases, the J end by 3 bases, with 14 bases between. CDR3 residues: CASSPPGGDYNEQFF. The CDR3 DNA follows: TGTGCCAGCAGTCCGCCGGGCGGAGACTACAATGAGCAGTTCTTC.

The genes are TRBV4-3 and TRBJ2-2, with 8 bases that match TRBD1. The CDR3 has 15 amino acids. Germline V gene data show CDR1 as LGHNA and CDR2 as YSLEER. J lost 6 bases, V lost 6 bases, and 9 bases had no gene match. The CDR3 loop is CASSEQGAMAGELFF. CDR3 nucleotide sequence: TGCGCCAGCAGTGAGCAGGGGGCTATGGCCGGGGAGCTGTTTTTT.

On this clone itself: Other DNA sequences in this specimen translate into the identical CDR3. The chain employs TRBV15 and TRBJ2-7; weak D call: TRBD1 (6 bases). V was shortened by 3 bases and J by 2 bases, with 8 bases between the two germline ends. The CDR3 extends over 13 amino acids. Germline V CDR1 and CDR2: LNHNV, YYDKDF (reference sequence). CDR3 loop: CATSRDRPYEQYF. The DNA for the CDR3 is TGTGCCACCAGCAGGGACAGACCCTACGAGCAGTACTTC.

This clone was picked up one time. The gene calls are TRBV4-1 and TRBJ2-1; 11 nucleotides agree with TRBD2. The CDR3 has 18 residues. Germline CDR1 and CDR2: MGHRA and YSYEKL. The ends lost 4 bases at V and 0 bases at J; junction bases unmatched: 8. In DNA, the CDR3 is TGCGCCAGCAGCCTGAGACTAGCGGGAAGTAGCTCCTACAATGAGCAGTTCTTC. It is translated as CASSLRLAGSSSYNEQFF.

The rearrangement uses TRBV28 and TRBJ1-4; D might be TRBD1 (5 bases). The CDR3 totals 14 residues. CDR1 MDHEN and CDR2 SYDVKM come from the germline V gene. The ends were cut back, 6 bases at V and 6 bases at J, with 14 bases in the middle. CDR3 coding DNA: TGTGCCAGCAGACCGGGGCCACGGGATGAAAAACTGTTTTTT. The encoded protein is CASRPGPRDEKLFF. Full variable domain (remainder filled in from reference TRBV28 and TRBJ1-4): DVKVTQSSRYLVKRTGEKVFLECVQDMDHENMFWYRQDPGLGLRLIYFSYDVKMKEKGDIPEGYSVSREKKERFSLILESASTNQTSMYLCASRPGPRDEKLFFGSGTQLSVL.

The rearrangement uses TRBV4-3 and TRBJ1-2; 11 bases align to TRBD1. Trimming took 3 bases from V and 1 from J; bases not matched to a gene: 1. CDR1 LGHNA and CDR2 YSLEER come from the germline V gene. This CDR3 is 15 amino acids long. CDR3 in amino acids: CASSQGTGGNYGYTF. The CDR3 coding sequence is TGCGCCAGCAGCCAGGGGACAGGGGGTAACTATGGCTACACCTTC.

The rearrangement joins TRBV4-1 to TRBJ2-2; possible D gene TRBD2, 6 bases. The CDR3 has 18 amino acids. Deletions cut 1 base from V and 4 bases from J, with 19 bases between. Germline V lookup: CDR1 MGHRA, CDR2 YSYEKL. The CDR3 DNA reads as TGCGCCAGCAGCCAAGCGTATATTAGCGGCAGTTTCACCGGGGAGCTGTTTTTT. It translates to CASSQAYISGSFTGELFF.